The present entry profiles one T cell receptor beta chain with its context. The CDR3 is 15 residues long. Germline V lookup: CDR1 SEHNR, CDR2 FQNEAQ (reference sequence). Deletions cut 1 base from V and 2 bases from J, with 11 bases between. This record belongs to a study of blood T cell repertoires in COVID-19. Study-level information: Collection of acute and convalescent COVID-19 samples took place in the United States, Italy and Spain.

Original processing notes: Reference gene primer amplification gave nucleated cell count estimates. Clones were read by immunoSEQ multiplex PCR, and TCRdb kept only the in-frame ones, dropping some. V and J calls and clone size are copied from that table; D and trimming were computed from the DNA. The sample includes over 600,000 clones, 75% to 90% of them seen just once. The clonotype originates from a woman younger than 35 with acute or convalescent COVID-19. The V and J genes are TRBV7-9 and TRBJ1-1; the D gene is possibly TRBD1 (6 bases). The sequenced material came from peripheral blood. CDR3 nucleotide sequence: TGTGCCAGCAGCTTAGGATGGGGGCGAAACACTGAAGCTTTCTTT. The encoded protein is CASSLGWGRNTEAFF.